This record covers a single TCR beta chain. This clone has just a few counts. It has no known antigen specificity. No base quality information exists; no much larger clone differs at one position. Library preparation used the immunoSEQ multiplex PCR assay. To provide template for TCR sequencing, every sample had RNA extracted and reverse transcribed into cDNA. First-strand cDNA was synthesized using SuperScript III with a 2:1 mix of oligo-dT and random hexamers. Amplification bias was assessed with a synthetic immune receptor repertoire, and residual bias was removed computationally. The study's own analysis went as follows. After raw reads were preprocessed to remove errors, the CDR3 was defined following IMGT conventions as running from the conserved cysteine to phenylalanine. Clonality was computed by normalizing Shannon entropy by log2 of the number of productive unique TCRs and subtracting the result from 1. Whether scalp clones were CD4 or CD8 was inferred by matching scalp TCRbeta sequences against CD4 and CD8 repertoires sorted from blood. This is the immuneACCESS table as TCRdb keeps it, with only in-frame sequences that have V and J called. A part of the clones is gone; compared with another copy, unresolved V genes explain less than half, and the rest is unexplained. The V and J calls and clone size were taken over from that table, and D and trimming were inferred from the DNA. For this sample the table gives fewer than 250,000 clones, of which roughly 40% were detected only once. About 2.6% of the sample comes from the top ten.

These data originate in a study of CD8+ T cells in alopecia areata (dated by TCRdb to between 2018 and 2020). Study-level background: Treated patients were enrolled in an open-label pilot trial of oral tofacitinib, 5 to 10 mg twice daily, for moderate-to-severe alopecia areata. Human TCRbeta sequencing covered scalp tissue and sorted CD4+ and CD8+ peripheral blood T cells from patchy and totalis/universalis alopecia areata patients and healthy controls. Scalp clonality was compared among normal scalp (n=4), patchy alopecia areata scalp (n=8), and alopecia totalis/universalis scalp (n=8). Biopsies were taken from tofacitinib-treated patients at baseline and at 4 and 24 weeks of treatment, and a later scalp biopsy was taken in several of the tofacitinib-treated patients. RNA was extracted with the PAXgene miRNA kit for fixed scalp, the miRNeasy kit for PBMCs, and the RNeasy kit for mouse skin. TCRbeta CDR3 regions were amplified by immunoSEQ multiplex PCR using 35 Vbeta forward and 13 Jbeta reverse primers. The SALT score, which quantifies the percentage of affected scalp surface area, was used to measure disease severity in treated patients. High-throughput TCRbeta sequencing was used to examine T cell clonal expansion in alopecia areata in both the C3H/HeJ mouse model and human patients. Patients stayed on tofacitinib for 6 to 18 months and then had 6 months of follow-up off drug so that delayed response and recurrence could be assessed. The research as a whole found: TCR sequences shared between patients were less clear than in mice, possibly partly because of HLA diversity in the patient population. Unlike mouse skin, where gammadelta T cells dominate, normal human skin contains resident alphabeta T cells that get sequenced too, which complicates analysis of the scalp TCR repertoire. Because the treated cohort was small and had only one nonresponder, larger studies are needed to examine links between baseline CD8+ expansion and response. With tofacitinib, both scalp clonality and the number of expanded CD8+ clones among the top 100 scalp clones went down significantly. During tofacitinib treatment, many expanded lesional clones stuck around in both scalp and blood, and this persistence may partly explain why relapse happens after treatment is stopped. Compared with normal scalp, lesional scalp had higher clonality and more expanded CD8+ clones, particularly in alopecia totalis/universalis, a pattern that suggests antigenic drive.

V is shortened by 5 bases, J by 3 bases, and the region joining them spans 11 bases. Including cysteine and phenylalanine, the CDR3 has 15 amino acids. Solely the CDR3 DNA is kept, with 45 bases framed from the first base. Sequences SEHNR (CDR1) and FQNEAQ (CDR2) are obtained from the germline V gene (reference sequence). The sample's treatment or condition, from its label and the paper: oral pan-JAK inhibitor, 5-10 mg twice daily. Lesional scalp punch biopsies and peripheral blood were collected from alopecia areata patients. PBMCs were isolated by density centrifugation and stained for CD3, CD4 and CD8, and CD4+ and CD8+ T cells were sorted on a FACSAria.

This clonotype was obtained from a human donor with alopecia areata. The chain joins TRBV7-9 to TRBJ2-6; the D gene assignment is ambiguous. The sample was CD4+ T cells sorted from blood, taken around week 36, from a patient treated with tofacitinib. The CDR3 is CASSRTPGGANVLTF. At the DNA level, the sequence is TGTGCCAGCAGCCGGACCCCCGGTGGGGCCAACGTCCTGACTTTC.